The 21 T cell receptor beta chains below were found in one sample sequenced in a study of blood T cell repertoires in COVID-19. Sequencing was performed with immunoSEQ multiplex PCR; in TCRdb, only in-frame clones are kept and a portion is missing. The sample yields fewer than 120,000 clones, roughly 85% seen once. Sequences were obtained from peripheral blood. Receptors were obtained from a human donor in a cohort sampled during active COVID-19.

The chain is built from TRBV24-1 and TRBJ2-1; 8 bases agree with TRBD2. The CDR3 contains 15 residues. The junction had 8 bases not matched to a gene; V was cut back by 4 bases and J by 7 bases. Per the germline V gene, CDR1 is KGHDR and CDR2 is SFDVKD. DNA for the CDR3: TGTGCCACCAGTGACTCTTCGGGGGGGGGAAATGAGCAGTTCTTC. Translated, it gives CATSDSSGGGNEQFF.

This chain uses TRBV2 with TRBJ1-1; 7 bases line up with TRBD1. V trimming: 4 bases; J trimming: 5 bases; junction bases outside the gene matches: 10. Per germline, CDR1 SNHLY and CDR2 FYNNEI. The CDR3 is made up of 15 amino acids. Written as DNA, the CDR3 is TGTGCCAGCAGTGGCCCGAAGGGGGCAGAAACTGAAGCTTTCTTT. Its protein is CASSGPKGAETEAFF.

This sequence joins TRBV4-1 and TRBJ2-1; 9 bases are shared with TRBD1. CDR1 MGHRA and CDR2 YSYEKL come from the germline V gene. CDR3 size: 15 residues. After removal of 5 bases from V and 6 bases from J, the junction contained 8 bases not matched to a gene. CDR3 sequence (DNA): TGCGCCAGCAGCGCCGGGACAGGGAATTCCAATGAGCAGTTCTTC. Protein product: CASSAGTGNSNEQFF.

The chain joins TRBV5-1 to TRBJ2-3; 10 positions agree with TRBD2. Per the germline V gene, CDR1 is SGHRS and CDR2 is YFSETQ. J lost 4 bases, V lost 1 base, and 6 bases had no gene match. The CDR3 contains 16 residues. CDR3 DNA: TGCGCCAGCAGCTTGTCGGTAGCGGGAGGCCCAGATACGCAGTATTTT. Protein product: CASSLSVAGGPDTQYF.

The CDR3 DNA is TGTGCCAGTAGTACCGGGACAGGGGCCTACGAGCAGTACTTC. It translates to CASSTGTGAYEQYF. The chain carries TRBV19 and TRBJ2-7; 10 bases are a match to TRBD1. The length of the CDR3 is 14 residues. Germline V gives CDR1 LNHDA, CDR2 SQIVND (reference sequence). The trim removed 4 bases at V and 2 bases at J, leaving 2 bases unmatched. The variable domain in full, with the rest retrieved from reference TRBV19 and TRBJ2-7, is DGGITQSPKYLFRKEGQNVTLSCEQNLNHDAMYWYRQDPGQGLRLIYYSQIVNDFQKGDIAEGYSVSREKKESFPLTVTSAQKNPTAFYLCASSTGTGAYEQYFGPGTRLTVT.

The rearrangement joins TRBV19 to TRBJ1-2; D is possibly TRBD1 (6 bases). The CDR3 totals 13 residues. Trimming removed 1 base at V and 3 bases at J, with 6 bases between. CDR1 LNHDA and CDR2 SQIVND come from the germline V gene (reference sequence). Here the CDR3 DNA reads TGTGCCAGTAGTATAGCAGGGGACTATGGCTACACCTTC. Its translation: CASSIAGDYGYTF.

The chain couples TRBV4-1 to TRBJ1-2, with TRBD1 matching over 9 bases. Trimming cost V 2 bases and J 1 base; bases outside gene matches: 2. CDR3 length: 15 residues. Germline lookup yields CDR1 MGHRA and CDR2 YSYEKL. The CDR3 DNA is TGCGCCAGCAGCCAACCGGACAGGGGTAACTATGGCTACACCTTC. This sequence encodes CASSQPDRGNYGYTF.

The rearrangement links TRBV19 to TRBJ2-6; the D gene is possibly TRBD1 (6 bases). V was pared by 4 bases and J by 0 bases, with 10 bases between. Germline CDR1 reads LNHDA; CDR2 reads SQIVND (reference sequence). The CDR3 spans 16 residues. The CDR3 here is CASSTGVSSGANVLTF. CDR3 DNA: TGTGCCAGTAGTACAGGGGTAAGCTCTGGGGCCAACGTCCTGACTTTC. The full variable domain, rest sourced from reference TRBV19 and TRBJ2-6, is DGGITQSPKYLFRKEGQNVTLSCEQNLNHDAMYWYRQDPGQGLRLIYYSQIVNDFQKGDIAEGYSVSREKKESFPLTVTSAQKNPTAFYLCASSTGVSSGANVLTFGAGSRLTVL.

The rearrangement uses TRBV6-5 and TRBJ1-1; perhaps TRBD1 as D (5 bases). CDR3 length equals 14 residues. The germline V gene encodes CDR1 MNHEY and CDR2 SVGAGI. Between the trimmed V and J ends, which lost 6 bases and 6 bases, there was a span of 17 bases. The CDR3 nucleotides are TGTGCCAGCAGCTTAGGACATGGGGTCCCTGAAGCTTTCTTT. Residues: CASSLGHGVPEAFF.

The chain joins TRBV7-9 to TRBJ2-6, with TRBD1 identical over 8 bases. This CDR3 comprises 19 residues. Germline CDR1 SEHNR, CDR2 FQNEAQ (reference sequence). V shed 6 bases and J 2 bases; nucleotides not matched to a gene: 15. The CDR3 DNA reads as TGTGCCAGCAGGGACCGGGACAGGAGCCTCCAAGCTGGGGCCAACGTCCTGACTTTC. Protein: CASRDRDRSLQAGANVLTF.

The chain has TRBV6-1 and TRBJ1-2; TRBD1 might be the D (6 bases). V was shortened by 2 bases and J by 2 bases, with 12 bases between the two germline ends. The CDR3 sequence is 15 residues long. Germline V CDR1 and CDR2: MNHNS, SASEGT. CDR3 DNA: TGTGCCAGCAGTGAATTACAGGGCCTAAACTATGGCTACACCTTC. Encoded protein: CASSELQGLNYGYTF.

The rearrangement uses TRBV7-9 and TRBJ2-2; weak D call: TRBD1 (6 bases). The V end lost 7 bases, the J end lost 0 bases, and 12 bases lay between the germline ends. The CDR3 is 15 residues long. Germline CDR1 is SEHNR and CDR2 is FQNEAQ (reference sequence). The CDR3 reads CASTIWTANTGELFF. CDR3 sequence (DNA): TGTGCCAGCACCATCTGGACAGCGAACACCGGGGAGCTGTTTTTT.

The CDR3 sequence: CASSEGWQGGAYEQYF. The DNA for the CDR3 is TGTGCCAGCAGTGAAGGTTGGCAGGGAGGTGCATACGAGCAGTACTTC. The V gene is TRBV6-1, the J gene TRBJ2-7; D might be TRBD2 (6 bases). CDR1 is MNHNS and CDR2 is SASEGT in the germline V gene. V dropped 1 base and J dropped 4 bases, with 17 bases sitting between them. This CDR3 has 16 amino acids.

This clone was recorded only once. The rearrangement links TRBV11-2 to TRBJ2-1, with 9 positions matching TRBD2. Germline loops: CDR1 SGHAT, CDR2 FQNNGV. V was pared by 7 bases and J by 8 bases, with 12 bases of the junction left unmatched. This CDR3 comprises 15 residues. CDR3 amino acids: CASKGLAGGGDEQFF. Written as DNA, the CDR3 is TGTGCCAGCAAGGGACTAGCCGGAGGGGGGGATGAGCAGTTCTTC.

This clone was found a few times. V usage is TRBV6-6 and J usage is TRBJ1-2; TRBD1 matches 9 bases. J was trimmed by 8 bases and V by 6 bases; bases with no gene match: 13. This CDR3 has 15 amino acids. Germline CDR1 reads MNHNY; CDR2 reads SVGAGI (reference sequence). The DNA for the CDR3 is TGTGCCAGCAGATCAACAGGGGGCGGATGGAAGGGCTACACCTTC. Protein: CASRSTGGGWKGYTF.

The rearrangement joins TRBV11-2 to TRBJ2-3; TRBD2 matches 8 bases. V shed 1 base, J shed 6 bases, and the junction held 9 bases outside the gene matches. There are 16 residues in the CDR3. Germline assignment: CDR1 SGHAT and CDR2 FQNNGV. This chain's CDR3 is CASSLVGREGPDTQYF. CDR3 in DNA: TGTGCCAGCAGCTTAGTCGGCCGGGAGGGCCCCGATACGCAGTATTTT.

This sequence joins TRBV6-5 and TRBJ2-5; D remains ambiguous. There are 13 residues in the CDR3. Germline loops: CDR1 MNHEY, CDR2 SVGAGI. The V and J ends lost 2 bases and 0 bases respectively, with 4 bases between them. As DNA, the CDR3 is TGTGCCAGCAGTTACGCGGACCAAGAGACCCAGTACTTC. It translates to CASSYADQETQYF.

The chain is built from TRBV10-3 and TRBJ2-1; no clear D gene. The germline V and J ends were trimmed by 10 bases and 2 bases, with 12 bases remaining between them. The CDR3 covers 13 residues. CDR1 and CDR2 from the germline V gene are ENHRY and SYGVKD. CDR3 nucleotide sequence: TGTGCCACTAGTATAAGTACCTACAATGAGCAGTTCTTC. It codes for CATSISTYNEQFF.

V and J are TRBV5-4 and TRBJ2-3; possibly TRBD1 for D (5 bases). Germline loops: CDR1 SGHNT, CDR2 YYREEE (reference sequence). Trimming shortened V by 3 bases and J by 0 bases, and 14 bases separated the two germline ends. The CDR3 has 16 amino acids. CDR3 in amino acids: CASSSGILGSTDTQYF. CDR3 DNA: TGTGCCAGCAGCTCAGGGATCTTGGGAAGCACAGATACGCAGTATTTT.

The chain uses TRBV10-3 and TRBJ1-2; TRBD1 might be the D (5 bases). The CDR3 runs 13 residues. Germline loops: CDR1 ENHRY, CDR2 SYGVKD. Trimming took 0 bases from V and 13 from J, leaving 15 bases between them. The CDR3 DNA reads TGTGCCATCAGTGAGTCTGGGGAGGGGACTACCACCTTC. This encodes CAISESGEGTTTF.

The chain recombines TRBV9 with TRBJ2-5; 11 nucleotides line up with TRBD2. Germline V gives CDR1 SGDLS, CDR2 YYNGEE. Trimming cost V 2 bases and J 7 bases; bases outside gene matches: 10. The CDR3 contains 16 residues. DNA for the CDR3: TGTGCCAGCAGCGTGTTGGGACTAGCGGAAACGGGGACCCAGTACTTC. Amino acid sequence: CASSVLGLAETGTQYF.